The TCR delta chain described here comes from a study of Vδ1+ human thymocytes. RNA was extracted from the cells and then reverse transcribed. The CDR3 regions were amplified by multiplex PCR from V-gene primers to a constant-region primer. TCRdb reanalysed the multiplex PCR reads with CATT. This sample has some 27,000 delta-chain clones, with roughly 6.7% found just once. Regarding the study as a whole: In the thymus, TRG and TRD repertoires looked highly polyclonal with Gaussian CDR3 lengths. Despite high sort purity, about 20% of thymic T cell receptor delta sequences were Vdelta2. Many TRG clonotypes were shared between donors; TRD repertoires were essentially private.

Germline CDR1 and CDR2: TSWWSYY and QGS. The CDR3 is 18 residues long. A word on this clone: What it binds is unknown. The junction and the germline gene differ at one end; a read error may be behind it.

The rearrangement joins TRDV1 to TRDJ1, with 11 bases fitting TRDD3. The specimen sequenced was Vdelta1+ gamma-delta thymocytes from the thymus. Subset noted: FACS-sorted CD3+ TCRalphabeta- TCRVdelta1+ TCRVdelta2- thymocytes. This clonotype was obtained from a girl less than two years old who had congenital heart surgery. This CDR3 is CALGDPPTPGGYKAKLTF. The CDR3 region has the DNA TGTGCTCTTGGGGATCCCCCTACGCCTGGGGGATACAAGGCTAAACTCACCTTT.